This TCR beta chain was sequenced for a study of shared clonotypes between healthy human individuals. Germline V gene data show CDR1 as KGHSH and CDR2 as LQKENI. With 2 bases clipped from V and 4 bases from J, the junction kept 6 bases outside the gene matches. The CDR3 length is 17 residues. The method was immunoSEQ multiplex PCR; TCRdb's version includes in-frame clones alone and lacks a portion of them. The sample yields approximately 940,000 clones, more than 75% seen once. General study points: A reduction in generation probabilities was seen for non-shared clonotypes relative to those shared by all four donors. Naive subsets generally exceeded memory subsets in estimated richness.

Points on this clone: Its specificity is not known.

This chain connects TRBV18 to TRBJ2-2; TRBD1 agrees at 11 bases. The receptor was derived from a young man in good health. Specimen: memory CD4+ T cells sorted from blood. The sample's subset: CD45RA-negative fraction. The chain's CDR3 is CASSPRTGGFATGELFF. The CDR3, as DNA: TGTGCCAGCTCACCAAGGACAGGGGGCTTTGCCACCGGGGAGCTGTTTTTT.